This T cell receptor beta chain was retrieved from a study of post-analysis software for immune sequencing data. Looked up from germline, CDR1 is DFQATT and CDR2 is SNEGSKA (reference sequence). The ends lost 3 bases at V and 6 bases at J; junction bases unmatched: 5. The CDR3 runs 14 residues. Remarks on this clonotype: Its antigen is currently unknown.

Sequencing libraries made from TCR beta cDNA carried unique molecular identifiers. Out of 1 to 10 million T cells, a few hundred thousand cDNA molecules were generated. TCRdb fed the PCR reads into MiXCR, producing one record per CDR3 protein. The sample lists some 690,000 distinct CDR3 sequences; 55% to 60% were seen once. General study findings and limits: Patients with multiple sclerosis recorded significantly lower normalized Chao1 diversity than controls, the study found. In patients, about five TRBV segments were more frequent than in controls, with TRBV5-6, TRBV5-1 and TRBV20-1 among them.

This sequence originates from a girl aged 2 to 9 with multiple sclerosis. The sequencing sample was made of blood. The gene calls are TRBV20-1 and TRBJ2-1; TRBD1 agrees at 10 bases. CDR3 nucleotide sequence: TGCAGTGCTAGGGGACAGGGGAGTCTCAATGAGCAGTTCTTC. Translation: CSARGQGSLNEQFF.